This is a list of T cell receptor beta chains from one sample in a study of a mutant IDH1 vaccine in newly diagnosed glioma. Here immunoSEQ multiplex PCR was the method, and the copy in TCRdb shows in-frame clones only, minus some. The sample holds approximately 40,000 clones, 78% seen once. What these receptors recognize is not known. Sample: PBMCs, taken from a glioma patient whose treatment included an IDH1 peptide vaccine. These receptors were obtained from a middle-aged man with glioma. CDR3s include the opening cysteine and the closing phenylalanine or tryptophan. Each record gives: D gene, V gene, clone size, J gene, CDR3 protein, CDR3 DNA. A D gene is named only where the DNA matches it firmly. A row's size may be missing; if present it is once, few, many or a size class.

NA	TRBV5-6	NA	TRBJ1-4	CASRGTTNEKLFF	TGTGCCAGCAGGGGAACAACTAATGAAAAACTGTTTTTT
NA	TRBV5-1	NA	TRBJ2-6	CASSLVAGSGANVLTF	TGCGCCAGCAGCTTGGTAGCAGGCTCTGGGGCCAACGTCCTGACTTTC
NA	TRBV29-1	NA	TRBJ1-2	CSVSADYGYTF	TGCAGCGTTTCGGCGGATTATGGCTACACCTTC
NA	TRBV6-1	once	TRBJ1-5	CASSEFMGHSTSNQPQHF	TGTGCCAGCAGTGAATTTATGGGACATAGTACTAGCAATCAGCCCCAGCATTTT
TRBD1	TRBV10-3	NA	TRBJ2-7	CAMGTANSYEQYF	TGTGCCATGGGGACAGCGAACTCCTACGAGCAGTACTTC
NA	TRBV5-1	NA	TRBJ1-2	CASSLGGGYGYTF	TGCGCCAGCAGCTTGGGAGGGGGCTATGGCTACACCTTC
NA	TRBV18	NA	TRBJ2-5	CASSPNVETQYF	TGTGCCAGCTCACCAAATGTCGAGACCCAGTACTTC
NA	TRBV5-6	NA	TRBJ2-5	CASSYWGLQTQYF	TGTGCCAGCAGCTACTGGGGCCTCCAGACCCAGTACTTC
NA	TRBV9	once	TRBJ1-1	CASSVEGGANTEAFF	TGTGCCAGCAGCGTAGAGGGAGGGGCGAACACTGAAGCTTTCTTT
TRBD1	TRBV5-1	NA	TRBJ2-7	CASRPTGGVYEQYF	TGCGCCAGCAGACCGACAGGGGGCGTCTACGAGCAGTACTTC
NA	TRBV29-1	NA	TRBJ2-2	CSVRLKNTGELFF	TGCAGCGTTCGACTGAAGAACACCGGGGAGCTGTTTTTT
NA	TRBV2	NA	TRBJ1-3	CASRSEVSGNTIYF	TGTGCCAGCAGGTCAGAAGTCTCTGGAAACACCATATATTTT
NA	TRBV18	few	TRBJ1-4	CASSLDSNEKLFF	TGTGCCAGCTCACTCGACAGTAATGAAAAACTGTTTTTT
TRBD1	TRBV2	few	TRBJ1-1	CATRDRGNTEAFF	TGTGCCACCCGGGACAGGGGGAACACTGAAGCTTTCTTT
TRBD2	TRBV4-2	NA	TRBJ2-5	CASSQGYSGGAGETQYF	TGTGCCAGCAGCCAGGGTTATAGCGGGGGGGCCGGAGAGACCCAGTACTTC
TRBD1	TRBV29-1	once	TRBJ1-4	CSVETPTGVGEKLFF	TGCAGCGTTGAAACCCCGACAGGGGTGGGAGAAAAACTGTTTTTT